This T cell receptor (beta chain) originates from a study of cytomegalovirus exposure and HLA in healthy donors. Study-wide findings and caveats: Cytomegalovirus-associated TCR beta chains were listed, numbering roughly 150. Some V segments, TRBV6-2 and TRBV6-3 among them, were indistinguishable and were therefore excluded. Immune exposure information comprised only CMV serostatus.

13 Jbeta primers and 60 Vbeta primers were used for the PCR. Using immunoSEQ multiplex PCR, the repertoire was profiled, and TCRdb retains in-frame clones only, with some absent. Counted here are some 120,000 clones, around three quarters occurring once; the ten biggest clones make up 5.8%. With respect to this clone: Its antigen is unknown.

V was clipped by 5 bases and J by 3 bases; unmatched bases: 8. Germline V gives CDR1 MNHEY, CDR2 SMNVEV (reference sequence). The CDR3 consists of 15 residues. Sequencing was carried out using PBMCs. The origin of this receptor is a young man in good health and CMV-seropositive. The J gene is TRBJ2-3, the V gene TRBV27; 7 bases match TRBD1. This CDR3 is CASSVGGVSTDTQYF. The CDR3 DNA reads as TGTGCCAGCAGTGTAGGGGGCGTCTCTACAGATACGCAGTATTTT.